These T cell receptor beta chains were read from a single sample in a study of blood T cell repertoires in COVID-19. This table comes from immunoSEQ multiplex PCR, and its TCRdb copy is limited to in-frame clones, with some not included. The top ten hold approximately 3.1% of the sample, which has a few hundred thousand clones, 82% seen once. The sequenced sample was peripheral blood. These receptors originate from a woman younger than 35 with acute or convalescent COVID-19. Both conserved end residues are part of each CDR3. The order of the fields is V gene, CDR3 length, J gene, clone size, CDR3 protein. The size of a clone is reported for some rows only, either as once, few or many, or as a class for expanded clones.

v_call: TRBV10-3
cdr3_length: 13
j_call: TRBJ2-7
clone_size: -
cdr3_aa: CATRPAFDSEQYF

v_call: TRBV5-6
cdr3_length: 14
j_call: TRBJ1-2
clone_size: -
cdr3_aa: CASSLVYPEVGYTF

v_call: TRBV5-4
cdr3_length: 14
j_call: TRBJ1-2
clone_size: few
cdr3_aa: CASSLGQGVYGYTF

v_call: TRBV6-5
cdr3_length: 14
j_call: TRBJ1-2
clone_size: -
cdr3_aa: CASRRTGTNYGYTF

v_call: TRBV6-6
cdr3_length: 11
j_call: TRBJ2-5
clone_size: -
cdr3_aa: CAGGTGETQYF

v_call: TRBV12-3/TRBV12-4
cdr3_length: 13
j_call: TRBJ2-3
clone_size: few
cdr3_aa: CASSHNPSGRDYF

v_call: TRBV24-1
cdr3_length: 16
j_call: TRBJ2-1
clone_size: few
cdr3_aa: CATSDSYSGILNEQFF

v_call: TRBV30
cdr3_length: 15
j_call: TRBJ2-1
clone_size: once
cdr3_aa: CAWGGLAGGYNEQFF

v_call: TRBV19
cdr3_length: 15
j_call: TRBJ2-6
clone_size: -
cdr3_aa: CASSNRVSGANVLTF

v_call: TRBV7-2
cdr3_length: 15
j_call: TRBJ2-3
clone_size: few
cdr3_aa: CASSLSSGSGDTQYF

v_call: TRBV30
cdr3_length: 16
j_call: TRBJ2-4
clone_size: -
cdr3_aa: CAWSTLPKLAKNIQYF

v_call: TRBV5-1
cdr3_length: 15
j_call: TRBJ2-3
clone_size: -
cdr3_aa: CASSPTSGSADTQYF

v_call: TRBV5-5
cdr3_length: 14
j_call: TRBJ2-1
clone_size: few
cdr3_aa: CASSLISHGNEQFF

v_call: TRBV27
cdr3_length: 15
j_call: TRBJ2-7
clone_size: -
cdr3_aa: CASSPRTSGMGEQYF

v_call: TRBV5-5
cdr3_length: 16
j_call: TRBJ1-2
clone_size: few
cdr3_aa: CASSWGTGGSGYGYTF

v_call: TRBV12-5
cdr3_length: 13
j_call: TRBJ2-5
clone_size: -
cdr3_aa: CASGLFTVETQYF

v_call: TRBV30
cdr3_length: 14
j_call: TRBJ2-5
clone_size: -
cdr3_aa: CAWSVAGGEETQYF

v_call: TRBV21-1
cdr3_length: 18
j_call: TRBJ2-7
clone_size: -
cdr3_aa: CASSKRETSGTSVHEQYF

v_call: TRBV11-2
cdr3_length: 16
j_call: TRBJ2-7
clone_size: -
cdr3_aa: CASSPTTGGGLYEQYF

v_call: TRBV6-5
cdr3_length: 15
j_call: TRBJ2-3
clone_size: -
cdr3_aa: CASSYSTARTDTQYF

v_call: TRBV7-9
cdr3_length: 17
j_call: TRBJ2-3
clone_size: -
cdr3_aa: CASSSGLAGGRTDTQYF

v_call: TRBV5-4
cdr3_length: 16
j_call: TRBJ2-7
clone_size: once
cdr3_aa: CASSPGGGLAHPEQYF

v_call: TRBV14
cdr3_length: 14
j_call: TRBJ1-2
clone_size: -
cdr3_aa: CASSQRGLTYGYTF

v_call: TRBV5-1
cdr3_length: 16
j_call: TRBJ1-2
clone_size: few
cdr3_aa: CASSSDSIGGYKGYTF

v_call: TRBV7-9
cdr3_length: 17
j_call: TRBJ2-7
clone_size: once
cdr3_aa: CASSLGLAGGGSYEQYF

v_call: TRBV11-2
cdr3_length: 14
j_call: TRBJ2-3
clone_size: -
cdr3_aa: CASSPTTGTDTQYF

v_call: TRBV24-1
cdr3_length: 15
j_call: TRBJ2-2
clone_size: -
cdr3_aa: CATSDPNSRDGELFF

v_call: TRBV4-1
cdr3_length: 16
j_call: TRBJ2-1
clone_size: -
cdr3_aa: CASSHGQGAPGNEQFF

v_call: TRBV15
cdr3_length: 17
j_call: TRBJ2-2
clone_size: -
cdr3_aa: CATSKQWLASNTGELFF

v_call: TRBV30
cdr3_length: 13
j_call: TRBJ2-5
clone_size: -
cdr3_aa: CAWAGTGDETQYF

v_call: TRBV24-1
cdr3_length: 11
j_call: TRBJ2-1
clone_size: -
cdr3_aa: CATPYDNEQFF

v_call: TRBV19
cdr3_length: 15
j_call: TRBJ1-5
clone_size: -
cdr3_aa: CASTGTGIGNQPQHF

v_call: TRBV6-5
cdr3_length: 13
j_call: TRBJ1-1
clone_size: -
cdr3_aa: CASRAEMNTEAFF

v_call: TRBV7-8
cdr3_length: 16
j_call: TRBJ1-1
clone_size: -
cdr3_aa: CASSSLEARGRSEAFF

v_call: TRBV28
cdr3_length: 14
j_call: TRBJ1-5
clone_size: -
cdr3_aa: CASSLGHTSGPQHF

v_call: TRBV5-1
cdr3_length: 14
j_call: TRBJ2-7
clone_size: -
cdr3_aa: CASSYDRPLYEQYF

v_call: TRBV5-1
cdr3_length: 15
j_call: TRBJ1-4
clone_size: -
cdr3_aa: CASSSTGALNEKLFF

v_call: TRBV28
cdr3_length: 14
j_call: TRBJ2-1
clone_size: -
cdr3_aa: CASSPLLGAPEQFF

v_call: TRBV5-6
cdr3_length: 16
j_call: TRBJ2-2
clone_size: few
cdr3_aa: CASSLRTGVNTGELFF

v_call: TRBV27
cdr3_length: 14
j_call: TRBJ1-4
clone_size: -
cdr3_aa: CASSSTGGMEKLFF

v_call: TRBV11-2
cdr3_length: 16
j_call: TRBJ2-7
clone_size: -
cdr3_aa: CASSLDRGVGTYEQYF

v_call: TRBV7-2
cdr3_length: 16
j_call: TRBJ1-1
clone_size: -
cdr3_aa: CASSFLVLGANTEAFF

v_call: TRBV19
cdr3_length: 13
j_call: TRBJ1-2
clone_size: -
cdr3_aa: CASSSLVAYGYTF

v_call: TRBV5-4
cdr3_length: 16
j_call: TRBJ2-5
clone_size: -
cdr3_aa: CASSLAPSGFQETQYF

v_call: TRBV4-1
cdr3_length: 13
j_call: TRBJ2-3
clone_size: -
cdr3_aa: CASSQDRENTQYF

v_call: TRBV27
cdr3_length: 15
j_call: TRBJ2-7
clone_size: -
cdr3_aa: CASRLLAGGGWEQYF

v_call: TRBV7-2
cdr3_length: 15
j_call: TRBJ2-1
clone_size: -
cdr3_aa: CASSLTPGSGNEQFF

v_call: TRBV7-3
cdr3_length: 16
j_call: TRBJ2-2
clone_size: -
cdr3_aa: CASSLFPQGGTGELFF

v_call: TRBV10-1
cdr3_length: 13
j_call: TRBJ1-2
clone_size: -
cdr3_aa: CASSEQQYYGYTF

v_call: TRBV4-3
cdr3_length: 14
j_call: TRBJ1-1
clone_size: -
cdr3_aa: CASTAQLTNTEAFF

v_call: TRBV12-5
cdr3_length: 13
j_call: TRBJ2-5
clone_size: -
cdr3_aa: CASGLSGGETQYF

v_call: TRBV20-1
cdr3_length: 15
j_call: TRBJ1-5
clone_size: -
cdr3_aa: CSASGGGPTDQPQHF

v_call: TRBV7-9
cdr3_length: 13
j_call: TRBJ2-7
clone_size: -
cdr3_aa: CASPGGVLYEQYF

v_call: TRBV12-5
cdr3_length: 13
j_call: TRBJ2-1
clone_size: -
cdr3_aa: CAGRQGAYNEQFF

v_call: TRBV4-3
cdr3_length: 15
j_call: TRBJ1-3
clone_size: -
cdr3_aa: CASSQSTGGWDVRYF

v_call: TRBV7-9
cdr3_length: 15
j_call: TRBJ1-6
clone_size: -
cdr3_aa: CASSLGDRPNSPLHF